This T cell receptor (beta chain) was observed in a study of beta chain features in type 1 diabetes. A few counts support this clone. The antigen is undetermined. The study, taken as a whole, reports: Since sequencing was performed on cDNA, cells with high TCR expression could be over-represented.

TCRB transcripts that were expressed got sequenced, as all of the isolated RNA had been reverse transcribed. The protocol was immunoSEQ multiplex PCR, while the TCRdb copy is restricted to in-frame clones and leaves out a portion. The table lists 680,000 or so clones, roughly 15% of them singletons, with approximately 0.087% in the top ten. The CDR3 length is 17 residues. The chain combines TRBV21-1 with TRBJ2-7; the listed D gene, TRBD2, was not tested against the DNA. TRBV21-1 is given as a pseudogene. The sequence was obtained from a man younger than 35 in good health. The sample comprised naive CD4+ T cells from blood. CDR3 residues: CASSKGLFKFPHYEQYF. The CDR3 nucleotides are TGTGCCAGCAGCAAAGGACTCTTCAAGTTCCCCCACTACGAGCAGTACTTC.